Below are 17 T cell receptor beta chains sequenced from a single sample in a study of blood T cells in healthy people across ages. Then a second PCR, running roughly 7 to 11 cycles, was carried out with a sample-barcoded 5' primer and a J-beta primer mix. In TCRdb, the 5' RACE reads were re-called with MiXCR into one record per CDR3 protein. The data hold 550,000 to 800,000 distinct CDR3 sequences, with approximately 21% observed a single time. The sequenced sample was blood. The receptors come from a man aged 65 to 79 in good health.

The chain couples TRBV20-1 to TRBJ2-7; D perhaps matches TRBD2 (5 bases). Trimming took off 2 bases at V and 2 bases at J, with 13 bases between the two ends. Germline-derived CDR1 and CDR2 are DFQATT and SNEGSKA (reference sequence). This CDR3 comprises 14 residues. Here the CDR3 reads CSARSIPGTYEQYF. CDR3 coding DNA: TGCAGTGCTAGATCGATACCCGGGACCTACGAGCAGTACTTC.

The chain combines TRBV5-1 with TRBJ2-5; D not resolved. The CDR3 has 15 amino acids. The V gene's germline CDR1 is SGHRS and CDR2 YFSETQ. V was shortened by 0 bases and J by 4 bases, with 13 bases between the two germline ends. CDR3 sequence reads: CASSLASPAGETQYF. The CDR3 DNA is TGCGCCAGCAGCTTGGCGTCCCCGGCTGGAGAGACCCAGTACTTC.

The table lists this clonotype with many counts. This chain uses TRBV18 with TRBJ2-5; D gene uncertain. Germline V gives CDR1 KGHSH, CDR2 LQKENI. The CDR3 extends over 13 amino acids. Trimming removed 3 bases at V and 4 bases at J, with 9 bases between. The CDR3: CASSPDRPETQYF. CDR3 sequence (DNA): TGTGCCAGCTCACCGGATCGTCCAGAGACCCAGTACTTC.

In its sample, this clonotype was seen many times. The V gene is TRBV29-1, the J gene TRBJ2-2; tentatively, D is TRBD1 or TRBD2 (5 bases each). In germline, CDR1 is SQVTM, CDR2 ANQGSEA. V shed 6 bases and J shed 2 bases, with 13 bases lying between them. The CDR3 is 14 residues long. The CDR3 reads CSVSGTHNTGELFF. DNA of the CDR3: TGCAGCGTCTCCGGGACCCATAACACCGGGGAGCTGTTTTTT.

This clonotype was counted only a few times. CDR3 DNA: TGTGCCAGCAGCTTAACCGTTCTAGATACGCAGTATTTT. Residues: CASSLTVLDTQYF. The chain links TRBV7-3 to TRBJ2-3; D is ambiguous. V gave up 0 bases and J gave up 5 bases, with 6 bases separating them. This CDR3 contains 13 residues. Germline CDR1 reads SGHTA; CDR2 reads FQGTGA.

This rearrangement joins TRBV25-1 to TRBJ2-1, with D unclear. With 4 bases removed from V and 4 bases from J, the gap between germline ends came to 11 bases. Germline V gene lookup returns CDR1 MGHDK and CDR2 SYGVNS. This CDR3 region has 14 residues. CDR3: CASSVEKIYNEQFF. The CDR3 region has the DNA TGTGCCAGCAGTGTAGAAAAAATTTACAATGAGCAGTTCTTC.

The chain uses TRBV20-1 and TRBJ1-4; no reliable D call. The V gene lost 2 bases and the J gene lost 5 bases, with 9 bases spanning the gap. The CDR3 has 13 amino acids. Germline CDR1 is DFQATT and CDR2 is SNEGSKA (reference sequence). CDR3: CSARQEFNEKLFF. The CDR3, as DNA: TGCAGTGCTAGACAGGAGTTCAATGAAAAACTGTTTTTT.

This clonotype was detected once. The rearrangement uses TRBV5-4 and TRBJ2-1; 10 nucleotides agree with TRBD2. The CDR3 contains 14 residues. Germline lookup yields CDR1 SGHNT and CDR2 YYREEE (reference sequence). The V gene end was trimmed by 10 bases and the J gene end by 9 bases; junction bases not matched to a gene: 13. The CDR3 loop is CASRHSGGLGEQFF. CDR3 nucleotide sequence: TGTGCCTCCCGTCATAGCGGGGGGCTAGGTGAGCAGTTCTTC.

This clonotype has at least ten counts. The V call is TRBV3-1, the J call TRBJ2-5, with 13 bases identical to TRBD2. The trim removed 4 bases at V and 13 bases at J, leaving 6 bases unmatched. Germline loops: CDR1 LGHDT, CDR2 YNNKEL (reference sequence). CDR3 length equals 13 residues. CDR3 protein: CASSPGLAGRRYF. The DNA for the CDR3 is TGTGCCAGCAGCCCGGGACTAGCGGGGCGCAGGTACTTC.

The sample holds a few counts of this clonotype. This chain connects TRBV30 to TRBJ1-1; D gene uncertain. Trimming removed 4 bases from V and 5 bases from J, with 17 bases in between. CDR1 is GTSNPN and CDR2 is SVGIG in the germline V gene (reference sequence). This CDR3 is 14 amino acids long. The CDR3 bases are TGTGCCTGGATCGCTCGGGGAAAAGGAACTGAAGCTTTCTTT. This sequence encodes CAWIARGKGTEAFF.

This clonotype was counted a few times. The V call is TRBV28, the J call TRBJ2-7; TRBD2 is a possible D gene (5 bases). CDR3 length: 14 residues. Germline V CDR1 and CDR2: MDHEN, SYDVKM. V lost 5 bases to trimming and J lost 2 bases, with 13 bases between them. The CDR3 loop is CASSALGGAYEQYF. CDR3 nucleotides: TGTGCCAGCAGTGCCCTCGGAGGAGCCTACGAGCAGTACTTC.

This clonotype was observed a few times. This chain connects TRBV12-3 or TRBV12-4 to TRBJ2-1; 7 bases map to TRBD2. The length of the CDR3 is 16 residues. V dropped 1 base and J dropped 1; count of bases not matched to a gene: 4. The CDR3 bases are TGTGCCAGCAGTTTAGGAGCGGGACCGTCCTACAATGAGCAGTTCTTC. It specifies CASSLGAGPSYNEQFF.

The sample holds a few counts of this clonotype. The chain combines TRBV29-1 with TRBJ2-5, with unresolved D. Trimming shortened V by 7 bases and J by 1 base, and 10 bases separated the two germline ends. The germline V gene encodes CDR1 SQVTM and CDR2 ANQGSEA. The CDR3 is made up of 12 amino acids. CDR3 nucleotide sequence: TGCAGCGCCGTATGGGGCCAAGAGACCCAGTACTTC. Protein sequence: CSAVWGQETQYF.

This clonotype appeared a few times. The gene calls are TRBV12-3 or TRBV12-4 and TRBJ2-7; D gene uncertain. Deletions cut 6 bases from V and 2 bases from J, with 11 bases between. This CDR3 has 13 residues. In nucleotides, the CDR3 is TGTGCCAGCAGCTATATAGGAACCTACGAGCAGTACTTC. It encodes CASSYIGTYEQYF.

J is TRBJ2-2 and V is TRBV19, with a weak D call TRBD1 (6 bases). Germline assignment: CDR1 LNHDA and CDR2 SQIVND (reference sequence). CDR3 length equals 13 residues. V lost 7 bases and J 5 bases, leaving 11 bases between the germline ends. CDR3 residues: CASKDRQTGELFF. The CDR3 nucleotides are TGTGCCAGTAAGGACAGACAAACCGGGGAGCTGTTTTTT.

This chain connects TRBV29-1 to TRBJ2-5, with 9 bases lining up with TRBD1. Trimming took 7 bases from V and 2 from J; bases not matched to a gene: 8. The CDR3 sequence is 14 residues long. CDR1 is SQVTM and CDR2 is ANQGSEA in the germline V gene. The CDR3 loop reads CSADRGFGQETQYF. The CDR3 bases are TGCAGCGCGGACAGGGGATTTGGTCAAGAGACCCAGTACTTC.

The chain uses TRBV29-1 and TRBJ2-1; D not certain. From germline, CDR1 is SQVTM and CDR2 ANQGSEA. This CDR3 is 13 amino acids long. V was pared by 3 bases and J by 7 bases, with 13 bases between. CDR3 sequence (DNA): TGCAGCGTTGAGGCTAGTGGTTGGAATGAGCAGTTCTTC. It specifies CSVEASGWNEQFF.